These T cell receptor beta chains were read from a single sample in a study of cytomegalovirus exposure and HLA in healthy donors. Libraries were prepared by immunoSEQ multiplex PCR; TCRdb keeps only in-frame clonotypes and omits some of them. The table shows roughly 79,000 clones, with about 70% occurring only once. Sequencing was carried out using PBMCs. All receptors come from a woman aged 45 to 65 in good health and CMV-seropositive. The CDR3 runs from the conserved cysteine through the conserved F or W. A D gene is named only where the DNA matches it firmly. Where a row states a size, it is once, few, many or the class of an expanded clone; other rows omit it.

V gene	D gene	clone size	J gene	CDR3 protein	CDR3 DNA
TRBV6-6	TRBD1	-	TRBJ1-5	CASTLYRDSNQPQHF	TGTGCCAGCACCCTATACCGGGACAGTAATCAGCCCCAGCATTTT
TRBV7-9	TRBD2	-	TRBJ2-1	CASSPPGLAQFF	TGTGCCAGCAGCCCGCCGGGACTAGCTCAGTTCTTC
TRBV2	TRBD1	-	TRBJ1-6	CASSRGQGNSPLHF	TGTGCCAGCAGTAGGGGACAGGGGAATTCACCCCTCCACTTT
TRBV5-6	-	-	TRBJ1-3	CASTLRGAFSGNTIYF	TGTGCCAGCACTCTACGGGGTGCCTTCTCTGGAAACACCATATATTTT
TRBV6-5	-	once	TRBJ2-1	CASRPSSGLYNEQFF	TGTGCCAGCAGACCATCGAGCGGCCTCTACAATGAGCAGTTCTTC
TRBV4-2	-	-	TRBJ1-1	CASSQVTANTEAFF	TGTGCCAGCAGCCAAGTTACAGCGAACACTGAAGCTTTCTTT
TRBV5-1	-	-	TRBJ2-3	CASSGDSSTDTQYF	TGCGCCAGCAGCGGTGACAGCAGCACAGATACGCAGTATTTT
TRBV5-1	-	-	TRBJ2-7	CASSLDITYEQYF	TGCGCCAGCAGCTTGGACATCACCTACGAGCAGTACTTC
TRBV27	-	-	TRBJ2-3	CASSFIRSTDTQYF	TGTGCCAGCAGTTTCATCCGGAGCACAGATACGCAGTATTTT
TRBV19	TRBD1	-	TRBJ1-2	CASTSQGVYGYTF	TGTGCCAGTACCTCACAGGGGGTCTATGGCTACACCTTC
TRBV29-1	TRBD1	-	TRBJ1-1	CSGQGRAEAFF	TGCAGCGGACAGGGAAGGGCTGAAGCTTTCTTT
TRBV7-9	TRBD2	few	TRBJ2-5	CASSPLLAGVETQYF	TGTGCCAGCAGCCCACTCCTAGCGGGAGTAGAGACCCAGTACTTC
TRBV5-4	-	-	TRBJ1-2	CASSVDSLYGYTF	TGTGCCAGCAGCGTCGACAGTCTTTATGGCTACACCTTC
TRBV5-1	-	many	TRBJ1-5	CASSLGEFSNQPQHF	TGCGCCAGCAGCTTGGGAGAGTTTAGCAATCAGCCCCAGCATTTT
TRBV15	TRBD2	-	TRBJ2-2	CATRKSGGGDTGELFF	TGTGCCACCAGGAAATCGGGGGGAGGGGACACCGGGGAGCTGTTTTTT
TRBV5-4	-	once	TRBJ2-2	CASSLAIGASTGELFF	TGTGCCAGCAGCTTGGCGATAGGGGCCAGCACCGGGGAGCTGTTTTTT
TRBV30	-	-	TRBJ2-1	CAWSVLDSRFF	TGTGCCTGGAGTGTACTAGACTCGAGGTTCTTC
TRBV28	-	once	TRBJ2-1	CASSLGYNEQFF	TGTGCCAGCAGTCTAGGTTACAATGAGCAGTTCTTC
TRBV20-1	-	-	TRBJ2-5	CSASSVGAQYF	TGCAGTGCTAGCTCTGTCGGGGCCCAGTACTTC
TRBV29-1	-	-	TRBJ2-7	CSVGESYEQYF	TGCAGTGTTGGGGAGAGCTACGAGCAGTACTTC
TRBV28	-	-	TRBJ1-4	CASSLGAVARVTNEKLFF	TGTGCCAGCAGTTTGGGGGCCGTCGCACGTGTAACTAATGAAAAACTGTTTTTT
TRBV6-1	TRBD1	few	TRBJ1-5	CASRGDRGSNQPQHF	TGTGCCAGCAGGGGGGACAGGGGGTCGAATCAGCCCCAGCATTTT
TRBV29-1	-	-	TRBJ1-2	CSVADYGYTF	TGCAGCGTTGCTGACTATGGCTACACCTTC
TRBV5-6	-	-	TRBJ1-4	CASSSQGNEKLFF	TGTGCCAGCAGCTCTCAGGGTAATGAAAAACTGTTTTTT
TRBV10-1	-	-	TRBJ1-5	CAILQIFVRNQPQHF	TGCGCCATCCTACAGATTTTCGTTCGCAATCAGCCCCAGCATTTT
TRBV30	-	-	TRBJ1-5	CAWTQGSGNQPQHF	TGTGCCTGGACCCAGGGGTCGGGCAATCAGCCCCAGCATTTT
TRBV2	-	-	TRBJ2-7	CASSEHGPYEQYF	TGTGCCAGCAGTGAACACGGTCCCTACGAGCAGTACTTC
TRBV2	-	-	TRBJ1-2	CASSGQRSNYGYTF	TGTGCCAGCAGTGGCCAGAGGTCGAACTATGGCTACACCTTC
TRBV6-1	-	-	TRBJ1-5	CASSEQGGRQPQHF	TGTGCCAGCAGCGAACAGGGAGGCAGACAGCCCCAGCATTTT
TRBV5-8	-	-	TRBJ1-2	CASSHEGPGDYGYTF	TGTGCCAGCAGCCACGAAGGTCCGGGGGACTATGGCTACACCTTC
TRBV30	TRBD2	-	TRBJ2-7	CAWSYGLDYEQYF	TGTGCCTGGAGCTATGGACTAGACTACGAGCAGTACTTC
TRBV10-3	TRBD1	-	TRBJ2-7	CAIRSGTGSSYEQYF	TGTGCCATCAGATCCGGGACAGGGAGCTCCTACGAGCAGTACTTC
TRBV7-8	-	once	TRBJ1-1	CASSLGGLNTEAFF	TGTGCCAGCAGCTTAGGAGGGTTGAACACTGAAGCTTTCTTT
TRBV2	-	-	TRBJ2-7	CATTRNAPSYEQYF	TGTGCCACTACTAGGAACGCGCCCTCCTACGAGCAGTACTTC
TRBV28	TRBD2	-	TRBJ2-5	CASSLGLAFGETQYF	TGTGCCAGCAGTTTGGGACTAGCGTTTGGAGAGACCCAGTACTTC
TRBV6-5	-	-	TRBJ1-1	CASSYRGEAFF	TGTGCCAGCAGTTACCGGGGTGAAGCTTTCTTT
TRBV19	-	-	TRBJ1-5	CASSIGTTIFSNQPQHF	TGTGCCAGTAGTATAGGGACAACCATTTTTAGCAATCAGCCCCAGCATTTT
TRBV4-1	TRBD1	-	TRBJ1-5	CASSPPGGSNQPQHF	TGCGCCAGCAGCCCCCCAGGGGGTAGCAATCAGCCCCAGCATTTT
TRBV2	-	-	TRBJ2-2	CASSLDYTGELFF	TGTGCCAGCAGTTTGGACTACACCGGGGAGCTGTTTTTT
TRBV6-1	-	-	TRBJ1-1	CASRFDRLGTEAFF	TGTGCCAGCAGATTTGACAGGCTGGGCACTGAAGCTTTCTTT
TRBV1	-	-	TRBJ2-3	CTSSRRGGGSTDTQYF	TGCACCAGCAGCCGCCGGGGGGGCGGGAGCACAGATACGCAGTATTTT
TRBV19	TRBD2	-	TRBJ2-2	CASRRLAANTGELFF	TGTGCCAGTAGGCGACTAGCGGCAAACACCGGGGAGCTGTTTTTT
TRBV5-1	-	-	TRBJ2-1	CASSLEQVAYNEQFF	TGCGCCAGCAGCTTGGAACAGGTAGCCTACAATGAGCAGTTCTTC
TRBV18	TRBD2	-	TRBJ2-2	CATRGTTNTGELFF	TGTGCCACCCGAGGGACTACGAACACCGGGGAGCTGTTTTTT
TRBV9	-	-	TRBJ2-3	CASSHQTDTQYF	TGTGCCAGCAGCCATCAAACAGATACGCAGTATTTT
TRBV11-3	TRBD1	once	TRBJ1-1	CASSLGTGVGDTEAFF	TGTGCCAGCAGCTTAGGGACAGGGGTAGGCGACACTGAAGCTTTCTTT
TRBV13	-	-	TRBJ2-2	CASSTRRAGELFF	TGTGCCAGCAGCACTCGGAGGGCCGGGGAGCTGTTTTTT
TRBV28	-	-	TRBJ2-7	CASSLGGEQREQYF	TGTGCCAGCAGTTTAGGTGGGGAGCAGCGCGAGCAGTACTTC
TRBV6-5	TRBD1	-	TRBJ1-2	CASSPGGGQGGGYTF	TGTGCCAGCAGTCCCGGGGGAGGACAGGGCGGGGGCTACACCTTC
TRBV11-3	-	-	TRBJ2-1	CASSFTVYDEQFF	TGTGCCAGCAGCTTCACGGTTTACGATGAGCAGTTCTTC
TRBV21-1	-	few	TRBJ2-2	CASSKVRGRDTGELFF	TGTGCCAGCAGCAAAGTTAGGGGGAGGGACACCGGGGAGCTGTTTTTT
TRBV5-8	-	-	TRBJ1-1	CASSNTPPAGTEAFF	TGTGCCAGCAGCAACACTCCCCCAGCGGGCACTGAAGCTTTCTTT
TRBV7-8	-	-	TRBJ2-7	CASSLAGGTIPYEQYF	TGTGCCAGCAGCTTAGCGGGGGGTACCATCCCCTACGAGCAGTACTTC
TRBV6-6	TRBD2	few	TRBJ2-7	CASSNRGAGAGEEQYF	TGTGCCAGCAGTAACCGAGGTGCGGGAGCTGGGGAAGAGCAGTACTTC
TRBV28	TRBD2	-	TRBJ2-2	CASTDPGLADTGELFF	TGTGCCAGCACCGATCCGGGACTAGCGGATACCGGGGAGCTGTTTTTT
TRBV9	-	-	TRBJ2-1	CASSVGPLNNEQFF	TGTGCCAGCAGCGTGGGCCCCCTAAACAATGAGCAGTTCTTC
TRBV5-1	TRBD1	-	TRBJ2-2	CASSFGPRQGGTGELFF	TGCGCCAGCAGCTTTGGGCCCAGACAGGGGGGAACCGGGGAGCTGTTTTTT
TRBV7-9	-	-	TRBJ1-3	CASRRGTVSGNTIYF	TGTGCCAGCCGACGGGGGACGGTCTCTGGAAACACCATATATTTT